The 16 T cell receptor beta chains below all came from one sample that was sequenced in a study of blood T cells in healthy people across ages. Next came a second PCR, run for roughly 7 to 12 cycles, which used a sample-barcoded 5' primer along with a J-beta primer mix. TCRdb re-called the 5' RACE reads with MiXCR, one entry per CDR3 protein. The table lists about 1 million distinct CDR3 sequences, under 30% of them singletons, with around 0.7% in the top ten. This same sample was also part of a study on T cells of mothers and their children.

Input material: blood. Receptors originate from a girl aged 2 to 10 in good health.

In this sample, this clonotype is medium-sized. CDR3 DNA: TGCAGTGCTAGAGATCGGACTCGGGGTCTCACAGATACGCAGTATTTT. This translates into CSARDRTRGLTDTQYF. V is TRBV20-1 and J is TRBJ2-3; TRBD2 might be the D (5 bases). This CDR3 has 16 amino acids. V shed 0 bases and J shed 2 bases, with 15 bases lying between them. CDR1 and CDR2 (germline): DFQATT, SNEGSKA (reference sequence).

This chain connects TRBV6-6 to TRBJ2-2; 9 bases line up with TRBD2. V was pared by 6 bases and J by 7 bases, with 6 bases of the junction left unmatched. CDR3 size: 14 residues. Germline V gene sequence: CDR1 MNHNY, CDR2 SVGAGI (reference sequence). The chain's CDR3 is CASRLGLADGELFF. DNA for the CDR3: TGTGCCAGCAGGTTGGGACTAGCAGACGGGGAGCTGTTTTTT.

There are a few counts of this clonotype. This sequence joins TRBV7-9 and TRBJ2-4; tentative D call: TRBD2 (5 bases). Trimming took 1 base from V and 9 from J, leaving 16 bases between them. The CDR3 is 15 residues long. Germline V lookup: CDR1 SEHNR, CDR2 FQNEAQ (reference sequence). CDR3 coding DNA: TGTGCCAGCAGCTTAGGGGTCGGGGTGGAAGGCATTCAGTACTTC. This sequence encodes CASSLGVGVEGIQYF.

This clonotype was counted between two and nine times. This chain joins TRBV3-1 and TRBJ2-1, with D perhaps TRBD1 or TRBD2 (6 bases each). This CDR3 spans 15 amino acids. Trimming removed 0 bases at V and 4 bases at J, with 10 bases between. Germline V lookup: CDR1 LGHDT, CDR2 YNNKEL (reference sequence). The CDR3 reads CASSQEPGAYNEQFF. The CDR3 DNA sequence: TGTGCCAGCAGCCAAGAGCCGGGGGCATACAATGAGCAGTTCTTC.

V usage is TRBV28 and J usage is TRBJ2-1; D is possibly TRBD2 (6 bases). The CDR3 is made up of 16 amino acids. V lost 6 bases, J lost 2 bases, and 17 bases lay in between. The germline V gene encodes CDR1 MDHEN and CDR2 SYDVKM. The CDR3 sequence is CASRGGGGATYNEQFF. The CDR3 DNA is TGTGCCAGCAGGGGAGGCGGAGGGGCAACCTACAATGAGCAGTTCTTC.

This clonotype has only a few counts. The chain uses TRBV6-6 and TRBJ1-1; D is undetermined. V was trimmed by 6 bases and J by 7 bases, leaving 18 bases between them. The CDR3 length is 14 residues. In germline, CDR1 is MNHNY, CDR2 SVGAGI (reference sequence). As DNA, the CDR3 is TGTGCCAGCAGCAATACCCCCGGAACGGGTGAAGCTTTCTTT. Translated, it gives CASSNTPGTGEAFF.

This clonotype was seen only a few times. The chain recombines TRBV6-2 or TRBV6-3 with TRBJ2-7; TRBD1 is a possible D gene (6 bases). This CDR3 has 13 amino acids. V was clipped by 8 bases and J by 5 bases, with 16 bases between them. Germline assignment: CDR1 MNHEY and CDR2 SVGEGT. The CDR3 DNA reads TGTGCCAGCGAAGTCAGGGGCGGCCACGAGCAGTACTTC. Translation: CASEVRGGHEQYF.

Comments on this clonotype: This is likely a read error, given that the CDR3 carries no conserved phenylalanine or tryptophan at its end. The chain couples TRBV4-3 to TRBJ2-4, with 10 bases that match TRBD2. V gave up 3 bases and J gave up 9 bases; unmatched junction bases: 8. CDR1 LGHNA and CDR2 YSLEER come from the germline V gene. The CDR3 is 15 amino acids. CDR3: CASSQESGGAGIQYL. In nucleotides, the CDR3 is TGCGCCAGCAGCCAGGAGAGCGGGGGGGCCGGCATTCAGTACCTC.

This clonotype turned up a few times. The V gene is TRBV9, the J gene TRBJ2-3; tentatively, D is TRBD1 (6 bases). CDR1 is SGDLS and CDR2 is YYNGEE in the germline V gene. Trimming stripped 3 bases from V and 4 bases from J, with 9 bases between. This CDR3 contains 13 residues. CDR3 coding DNA: TGTGCCAGCAGCGGACAGGTATCAGATACGCAGTATTTT. Protein product: CASSGQVSDTQYF.

This clonotype was detected a few times. The V gene is TRBV4-2, the J gene TRBJ1-5; the D is unclear. Germline-derived CDR1 and CDR2 are LGHNA and YNFKEQ. CDR3 length equals 16 residues. V was clipped by 3 bases and J by 4 bases, with 16 bases between them. For the CDR3, the DNA is TGTGCCAGCAGCCAGAGAGGACTCGGCCCGAATCAGCCCCAGCATTTT. Residues: CASSQRGLGPNQPQHF.

This clonotype was seen only a few times. The chain employs TRBV13 and TRBJ2-7; 9 bases match TRBD1. Germline V gives CDR1 PRHDT, CDR2 FYEKMQ (reference sequence). The CDR3 is 16 amino acids. V lost 2 bases and J lost 3; bases outside the gene matches: 8. Here the CDR3 DNA reads TGTGCCAGCAGCTTACCAGGGGACAGGGAGGGCTACGAGCAGTACTTC. Its protein is CASSLPGDREGYEQYF.

This clonotype was counted only a few times. The chain recombines TRBV11-1 with TRBJ1-1, with D unresolved. The CDR3 spans 13 residues. Trimming took 5 bases from V and 0 from J, leaving 7 bases between them. Germline CDR1 SGHAT, CDR2 FQDESV (reference sequence). CDR3 amino acids: CASSNYMNTEAFF. The CDR3 coding sequence is TGTGCCAGCAGCAACTACATGAACACTGAAGCTTTCTTT.

This clonotype was seen a few times. V is TRBV4-3 and J is TRBJ2-1; D gene ambiguous. CDR1 and CDR2 from the germline V gene are LGHNA and YSLEER. CDR3 length equals 13 residues. V lost 4 bases and J 7 bases, leaving 11 bases between the germline ends. The CDR3 loop is CASSPELRNEQFF. Written as DNA, the CDR3 is TGCGCCAGCAGCCCGGAGCTAAGGAATGAGCAGTTCTTC.

This clonotype appeared a few times. This sequence joins TRBV7-9 and TRBJ1-4; no reliable D call. This CDR3 region has 12 residues. The germline gives CDR1 SEHNR, CDR2 FQNEAQ (reference sequence). V was clipped by 3 bases and J by 10 bases, with 9 bases between them. This CDR3 reads CASSFLDRKLFF. The CDR3 bases are TGTGCCAGCAGCTTCTTAGATAGAAAACTGTTTTTT. The full variable domain, rest sourced from reference TRBV7-9 and TRBJ1-4, is DTGVSQNPRHKITKRGQNVTFRCDPISEHNRLYWYRQTLGQGPEFLTYFQNEAQLEKSRLLSDRFSAERPKGSFSTLEIQRTEQGDSAMYLCASSFLDRKLFFGSGTQLSVL.

J is TRBJ1-1 and V is TRBV3-1; tentative D call: TRBD1 (5 bases). The germline gives CDR1 LGHDT, CDR2 YNNKEL (reference sequence). CDR3 length equals 11 residues. Trimming removed 7 bases at V and 6 bases at J, with 9 bases between. The DNA of the CDR3 is TGTGCCAGCACTGGGGGTGCTGAAGCTTTCTTT. Protein sequence: CASTGGAEAFF.

The table lists this clonotype with a few counts. The chain uses TRBV28 and TRBJ2-7, with 8 bases aligning to TRBD2. In germline, CDR1 is MDHEN, CDR2 SYDVKM. J gave up 3 bases and V 2 bases, and 18 bases lay outside the gene matches. The CDR3 is 19 amino acids. The CDR3 reads CASSLMVSGTSYSDYEQYF. In nucleotides, the CDR3 is TGTGCCAGCAGTTTAATGGTATCAGGGACTAGTTATTCGGACTACGAGCAGTACTTC.